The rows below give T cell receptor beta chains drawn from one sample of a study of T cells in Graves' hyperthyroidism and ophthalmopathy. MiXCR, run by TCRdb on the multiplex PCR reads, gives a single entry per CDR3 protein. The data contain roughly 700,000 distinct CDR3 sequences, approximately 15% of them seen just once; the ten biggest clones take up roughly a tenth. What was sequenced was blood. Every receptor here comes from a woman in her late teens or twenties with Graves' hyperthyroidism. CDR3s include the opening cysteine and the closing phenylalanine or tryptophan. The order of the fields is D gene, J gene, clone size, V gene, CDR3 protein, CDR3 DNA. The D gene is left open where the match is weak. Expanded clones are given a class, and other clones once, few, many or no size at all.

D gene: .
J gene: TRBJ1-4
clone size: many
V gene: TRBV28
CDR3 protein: CASSGNTPTNEKLFF
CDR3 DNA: TGTGCCAGCAGTGGTAACACACCAACTAATGAAAAACTGTTTTTT

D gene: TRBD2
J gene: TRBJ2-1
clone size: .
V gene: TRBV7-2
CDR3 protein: CASSWKTSGAGLFEQFF
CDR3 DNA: TGTGCCAGCAGCTGGAAGACTAGCGGAGCTGGACTTTTCGAGCAGTTCTTC

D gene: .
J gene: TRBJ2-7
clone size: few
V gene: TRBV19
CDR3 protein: CASSIGQPSSEQYF
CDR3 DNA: TGTGCCAGTAGTATAGGCCAACCCTCCTCCGAGCAGTACTTC

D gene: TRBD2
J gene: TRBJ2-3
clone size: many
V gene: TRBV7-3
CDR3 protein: CASRTGTSGSTDTQYF
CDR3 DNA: TGTGCCAGCAGAACCGGGACTAGCGGTTCCACAGATACGCAGTATTTT

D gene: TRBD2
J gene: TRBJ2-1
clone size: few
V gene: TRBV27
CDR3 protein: CASSFYSPGSGSGLNEQFF
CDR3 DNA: TGTGCCAGCAGTTTTTATAGCCCCGGTAGCGGGAGTGGGTTAAATGAGCAGTTCTTC

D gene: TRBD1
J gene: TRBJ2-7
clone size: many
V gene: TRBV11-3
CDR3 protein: CASSPPTGLDSEQYF
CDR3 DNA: TGTGCCAGCAGCCCCCCGACAGGGCTTGACTCCGAGCAGTACTTC

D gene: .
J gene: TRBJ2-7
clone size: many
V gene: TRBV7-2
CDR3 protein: CASSFTYEQYF
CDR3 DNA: TGTGCCAGCAGCTTTACCTACGAGCAGTACTTC

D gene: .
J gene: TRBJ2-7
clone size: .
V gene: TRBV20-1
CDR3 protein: CSASWKSSSYEQYF
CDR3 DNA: TGCAGTGCTAGTTGGAAGTCTAGCTCCTACGAGCAGTACTTC

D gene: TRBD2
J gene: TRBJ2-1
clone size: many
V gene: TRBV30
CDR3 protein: CAWSVRLAGGWYNEQFF
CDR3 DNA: TGTGCCTGGAGTGTACGCCTAGCGGGAGGGTGGTACAATGAGCAGTTCTTC

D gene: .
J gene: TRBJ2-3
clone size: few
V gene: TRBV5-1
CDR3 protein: CASSLTWADTDTQYF
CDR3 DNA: TGCGCCAGCAGCTTGACTTGGGCGGACACAGATACGCAGTATTTT

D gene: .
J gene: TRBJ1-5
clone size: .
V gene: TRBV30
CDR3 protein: CAWSHRDKNQPQHF
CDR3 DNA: TGTGCCTGGAGTCACCGGGACAAGAATCAGCCCCAGCATTTT

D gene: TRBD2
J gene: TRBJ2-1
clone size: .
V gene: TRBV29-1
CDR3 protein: CSLSGVAGVPYNEQFF
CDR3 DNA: TGCAGCCTATCAGGCGTAGCGGGAGTCCCTTACAATGAGCAGTTCTTC